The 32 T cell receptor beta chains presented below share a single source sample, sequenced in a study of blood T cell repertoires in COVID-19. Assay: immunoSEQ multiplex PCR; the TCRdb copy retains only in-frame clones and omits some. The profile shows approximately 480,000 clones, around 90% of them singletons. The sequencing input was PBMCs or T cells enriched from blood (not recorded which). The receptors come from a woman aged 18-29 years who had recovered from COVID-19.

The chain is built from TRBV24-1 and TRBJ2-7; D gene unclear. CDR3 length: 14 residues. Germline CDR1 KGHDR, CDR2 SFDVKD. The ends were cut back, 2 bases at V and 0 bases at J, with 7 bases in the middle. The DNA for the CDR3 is TGTGCCACCAGTGATTCGACGGGCTCCTACGAGCAGTACTTC. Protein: CATSDSTGSYEQYF.

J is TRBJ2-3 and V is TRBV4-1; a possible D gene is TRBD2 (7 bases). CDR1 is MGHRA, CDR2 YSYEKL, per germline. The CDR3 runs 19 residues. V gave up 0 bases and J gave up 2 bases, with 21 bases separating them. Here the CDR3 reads CASSQEATYPGGYTDTQYF. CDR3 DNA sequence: TGCGCCAGCAGCCAAGAAGCTACCTACCCGGGGGGCTACACAGATACGCAGTATTTT.

Written as DNA, the CDR3 is TGCGCCAGCAGCTTTAGCCCGGGCTACAGGCGCACTGAAGCTTTCTTT. Translating gives CASSFSPGYRRTEAFF. V gene TRBV5-1 combines with J gene TRBJ1-1; tentative D call: TRBD1 (5 bases). The CDR3 has 16 residues. The germline gives CDR1 SGHRS, CDR2 YFSETQ. Trimming pared 2 bases from V and 4 bases from J, leaving 18 bases between.

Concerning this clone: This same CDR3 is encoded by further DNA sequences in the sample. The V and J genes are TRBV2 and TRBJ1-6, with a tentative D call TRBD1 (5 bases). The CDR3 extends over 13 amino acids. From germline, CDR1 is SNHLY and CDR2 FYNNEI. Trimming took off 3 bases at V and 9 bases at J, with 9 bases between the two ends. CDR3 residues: CASSESRGSPLHF. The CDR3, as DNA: TGTGCCAGCAGTGAGAGTAGGGGTTCACCCCTCCACTTT.

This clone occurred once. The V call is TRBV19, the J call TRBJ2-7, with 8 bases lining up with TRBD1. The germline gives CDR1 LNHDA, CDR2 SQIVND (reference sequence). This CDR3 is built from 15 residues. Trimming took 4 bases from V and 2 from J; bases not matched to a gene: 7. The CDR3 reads CASSTRRTGTYEQYF. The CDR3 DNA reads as TGTGCCAGTAGTACGCGGAGGACAGGGACCTACGAGCAGTACTTC. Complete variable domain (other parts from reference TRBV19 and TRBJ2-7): DGGITQSPKYLFRKEGQNVTLSCEQNLNHDAMYWYRQDPGQGLRLIYYSQIVNDFQKGDIAEGYSVSREKKESFPLTVTSAQKNPTAFYLCASSTRRTGTYEQYFGPGTRLTVT.

This CDR3 reads CASRGHGSNQPQHF. In nucleotides, the CDR3 is TGTGCCAGCAGGGGACATGGAAGCAATCAGCCCCAGCATTTT. This chain joins TRBV2 and TRBJ1-5; D might be TRBD1 (6 bases). V lost 6 bases, J lost 1 base, and 10 bases lay in between. This CDR3 spans 14 amino acids. Germline V gene lookup returns CDR1 SNHLY and CDR2 FYNNEI.

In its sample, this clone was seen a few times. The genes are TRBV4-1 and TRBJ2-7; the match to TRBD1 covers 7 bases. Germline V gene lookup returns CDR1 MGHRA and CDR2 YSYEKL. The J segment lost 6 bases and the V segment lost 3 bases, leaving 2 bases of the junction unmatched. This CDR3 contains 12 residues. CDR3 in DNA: TGCGCCAGCAGCCAGACAGGGTCCGAGCAGTACTTC. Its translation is CASSQTGSEQYF.

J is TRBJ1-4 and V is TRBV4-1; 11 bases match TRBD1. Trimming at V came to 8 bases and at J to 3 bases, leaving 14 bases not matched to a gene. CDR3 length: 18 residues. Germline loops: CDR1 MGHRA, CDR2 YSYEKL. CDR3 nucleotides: TGCGCCAGCTCCGGACAGGGGGCGATTGGGCTTGCTAATGAAAAACTGTTTTTT. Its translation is CASSGQGAIGLANEKLFF.

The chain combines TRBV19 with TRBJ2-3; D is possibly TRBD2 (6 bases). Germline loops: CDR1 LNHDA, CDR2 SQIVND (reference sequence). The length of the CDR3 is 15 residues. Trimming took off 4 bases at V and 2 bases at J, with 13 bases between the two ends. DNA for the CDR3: TGTGCCAGTAGTAAGAGCGGGTTCTTCACAGATACGCAGTATTTT. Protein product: CASSKSGFFTDTQYF.

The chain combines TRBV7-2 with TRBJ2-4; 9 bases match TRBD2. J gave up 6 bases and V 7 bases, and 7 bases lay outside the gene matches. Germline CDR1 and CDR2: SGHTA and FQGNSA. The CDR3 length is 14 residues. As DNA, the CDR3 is TGTGCCAGCACCGTCGAGCGGGGGGTAAACATTCAGTACTTC. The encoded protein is CASTVERGVNIQYF.

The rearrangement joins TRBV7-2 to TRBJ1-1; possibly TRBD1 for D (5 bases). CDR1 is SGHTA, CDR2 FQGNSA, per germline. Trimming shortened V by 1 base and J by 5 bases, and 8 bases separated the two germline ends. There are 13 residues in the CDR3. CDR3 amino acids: CASSLEGQTEAFF. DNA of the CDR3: TGTGCCAGCAGCTTAGAGGGGCAAACTGAAGCTTTCTTT.

The CDR3 sequence: CASSSLTGNPEAFF. CDR3 nucleotides: TGTGCCAGTAGTTCTCTCACAGGGAATCCTGAAGCTTTCTTT. This sequence joins TRBV19 and TRBJ1-1; possible D gene TRBD1, 6 bases. CDR3 length equals 14 residues. V was trimmed by 5 bases and J by 6 bases, leaving 16 bases between them. The germline CDR1 and CDR2 sequences are LNHDA and SQIVND (reference sequence).

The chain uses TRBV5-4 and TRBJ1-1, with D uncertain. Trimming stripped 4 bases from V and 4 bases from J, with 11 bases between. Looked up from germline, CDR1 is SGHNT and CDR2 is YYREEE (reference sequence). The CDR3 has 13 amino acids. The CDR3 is CASSHPSVTEAFF. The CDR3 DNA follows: TGTGCCAGCAGCCACCCCAGCGTCACTGAAGCTTTCTTT.

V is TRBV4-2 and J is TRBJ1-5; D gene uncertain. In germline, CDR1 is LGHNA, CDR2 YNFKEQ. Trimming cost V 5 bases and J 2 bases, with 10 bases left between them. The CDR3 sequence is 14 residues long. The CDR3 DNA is TGTGCCAGCAGCTACGACTGGCGCAATCAGCCCCAGCATTTT. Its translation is CASSYDWRNQPQHF.

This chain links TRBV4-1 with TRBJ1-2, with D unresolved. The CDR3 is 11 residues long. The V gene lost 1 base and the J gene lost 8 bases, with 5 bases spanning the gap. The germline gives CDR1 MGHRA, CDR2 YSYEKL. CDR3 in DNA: TGCGCCAGCAGCCAAGCGGGGGGCTACACCTTC. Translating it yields CASSQAGGYTF.

The CDR3 spells CASTYRAVTINEQFF. For the CDR3, the DNA is TGTGCCAGCACCTACAGGGCCGTAACCATCAATGAGCAGTTCTTC. The chain couples TRBV5-5 to TRBJ2-1; tentatively, D is TRBD1 (6 bases). V was trimmed by 6 bases and J by 6 bases, leaving 19 bases between them. This CDR3 has 15 amino acids. Germline CDR1 SGHKS, CDR2 YYEKEE (reference sequence).

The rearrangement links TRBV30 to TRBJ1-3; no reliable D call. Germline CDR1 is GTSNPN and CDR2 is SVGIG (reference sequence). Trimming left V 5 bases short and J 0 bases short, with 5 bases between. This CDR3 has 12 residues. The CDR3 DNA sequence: TGTGCCTGGGGGTACTCTGGAAACACCATATATTTT. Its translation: CAWGYSGNTIYF.

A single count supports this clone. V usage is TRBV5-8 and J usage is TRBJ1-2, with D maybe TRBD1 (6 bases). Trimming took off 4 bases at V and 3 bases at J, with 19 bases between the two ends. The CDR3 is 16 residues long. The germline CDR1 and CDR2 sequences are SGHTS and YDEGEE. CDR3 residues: CASSPGRGGADYGYTF. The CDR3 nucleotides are TGTGCCAGCAGCCCCGGGAGGGGGGGCGCGGACTATGGCTACACCTTC. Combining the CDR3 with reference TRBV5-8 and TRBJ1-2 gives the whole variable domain EAGVTQSPTHLIKTRGQQATLRCSPISGHTSVYWYQQALGLGLQFLLWYDEGEERNRGNFPPRFSGRQFPNYSSELNVNALELEDSALYLCASSPGRGGADYGYTFGSGTRLTVV.

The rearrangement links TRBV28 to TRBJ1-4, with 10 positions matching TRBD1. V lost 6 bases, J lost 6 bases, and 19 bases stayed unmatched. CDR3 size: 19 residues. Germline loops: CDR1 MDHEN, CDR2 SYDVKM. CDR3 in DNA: TGTGCCAGCAGCCATAGCCGGGACAGGGGAGGATGGTGGGATGAAAAACTGTTTTTT. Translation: CASSHSRDRGGWWDEKLFF. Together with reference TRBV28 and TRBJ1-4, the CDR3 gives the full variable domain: DVKVTQSSRYLVKRTGEKVFLECVQDMDHENMFWYRQDPGLGLRLIYFSYDVKMKEKGDIPEGYSVSREKKERFSLILESASTNQTSMYLCASSHSRDRGGWWDEKLFFGSGTQLSVL.

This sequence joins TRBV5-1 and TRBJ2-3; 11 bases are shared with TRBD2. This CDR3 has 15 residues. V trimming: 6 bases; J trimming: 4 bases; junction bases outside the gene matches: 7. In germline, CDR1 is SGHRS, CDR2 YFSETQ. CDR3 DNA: TGCGCCAGCACTCCCGGACTAGCGGGCGCAGATACGCAGTATTTT. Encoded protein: CASTPGLAGADTQYF.

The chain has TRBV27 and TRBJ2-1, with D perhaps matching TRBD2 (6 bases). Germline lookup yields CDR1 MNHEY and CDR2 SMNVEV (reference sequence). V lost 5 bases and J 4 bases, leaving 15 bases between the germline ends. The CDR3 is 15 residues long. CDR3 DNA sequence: TGTGCCAGCAGTCGGTGGGGGGATCCTTACAATGAGCAGTTCTTC. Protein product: CASSRWGDPYNEQFF.

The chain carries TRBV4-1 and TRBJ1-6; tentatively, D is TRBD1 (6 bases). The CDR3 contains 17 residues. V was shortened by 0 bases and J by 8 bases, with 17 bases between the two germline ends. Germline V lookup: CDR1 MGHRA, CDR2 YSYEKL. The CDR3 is CASSQEGEGVNHSPLHF. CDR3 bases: TGCGCCAGCAGCCAAGAAGGGGAGGGGGTGAATCATTCACCCCTCCACTTT.

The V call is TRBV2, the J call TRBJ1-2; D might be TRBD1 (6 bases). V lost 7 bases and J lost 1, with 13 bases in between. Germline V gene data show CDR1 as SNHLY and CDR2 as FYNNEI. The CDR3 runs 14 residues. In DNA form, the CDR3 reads TGTGCCAGCACAGGACAGCTTATTAACTATGGCTACACCTTC. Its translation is CASTGQLINYGYTF.

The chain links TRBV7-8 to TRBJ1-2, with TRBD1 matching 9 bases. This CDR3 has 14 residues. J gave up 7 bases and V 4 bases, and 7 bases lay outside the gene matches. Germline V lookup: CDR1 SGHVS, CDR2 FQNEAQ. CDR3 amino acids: CASSSRQGDIGYTF. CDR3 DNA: TGTGCCAGCAGCTCTAGACAGGGGGATATTGGCTACACCTTC.

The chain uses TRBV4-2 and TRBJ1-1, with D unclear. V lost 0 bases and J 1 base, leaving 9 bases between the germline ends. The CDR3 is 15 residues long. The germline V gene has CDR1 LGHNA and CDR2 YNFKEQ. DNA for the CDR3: TGTGCCAGCAGCCAAGATGCAGGCTGGAACACTGAAGCTTTCTTT. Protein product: CASSQDAGWNTEAFF.

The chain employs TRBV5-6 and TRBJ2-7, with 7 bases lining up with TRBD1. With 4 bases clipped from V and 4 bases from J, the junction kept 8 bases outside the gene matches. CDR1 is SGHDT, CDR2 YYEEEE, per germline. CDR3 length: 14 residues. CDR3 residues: CASSRGDRRYEQYF. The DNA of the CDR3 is TGTGCCAGCAGCCGTGGGGACAGAAGATACGAGCAGTACTTC.

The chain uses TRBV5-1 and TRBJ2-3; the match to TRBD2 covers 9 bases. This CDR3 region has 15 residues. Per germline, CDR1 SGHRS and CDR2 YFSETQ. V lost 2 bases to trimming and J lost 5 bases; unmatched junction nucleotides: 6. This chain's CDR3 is CASSFGGGVEDTQYF. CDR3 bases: TGCGCCAGCAGCTTCGGCGGGGGGGTGGAAGATACGCAGTATTTT.

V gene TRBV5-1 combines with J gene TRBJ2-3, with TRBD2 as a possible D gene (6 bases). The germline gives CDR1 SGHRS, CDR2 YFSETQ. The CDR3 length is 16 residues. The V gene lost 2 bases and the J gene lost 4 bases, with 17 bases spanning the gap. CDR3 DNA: TGCGCCAGCAGCTTACGGAGGGGCGGGGAGCCAGATACGCAGTATTTT. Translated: CASSLRRGGEPDTQYF.

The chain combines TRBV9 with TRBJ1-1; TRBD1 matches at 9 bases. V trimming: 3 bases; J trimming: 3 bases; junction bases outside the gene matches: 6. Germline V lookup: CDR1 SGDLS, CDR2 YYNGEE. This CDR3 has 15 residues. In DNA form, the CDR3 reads TGTGCCAGCAGCGGTGAACAGGGGGCGGACACTGAAGCTTTCTTT. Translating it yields CASSGEQGADTEAFF. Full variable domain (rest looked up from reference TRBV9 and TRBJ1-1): DSGVTQTPKHLITATGQRVTLRCSPRSGDLSVYWYQQSLDQGLQFLIQYYNGEERAKGNILERFSAQQFPDLHSELNLSSLELGDSALYFCASSGEQGADTEAFFGQGTRLTVV.

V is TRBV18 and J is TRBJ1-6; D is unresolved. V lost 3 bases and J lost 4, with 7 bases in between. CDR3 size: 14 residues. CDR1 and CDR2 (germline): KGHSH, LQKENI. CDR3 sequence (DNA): TGTGCCAGCTCACCCGCAGATTATAATTCACCCCTCCACTTT. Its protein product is CASSPADYNSPLHF.

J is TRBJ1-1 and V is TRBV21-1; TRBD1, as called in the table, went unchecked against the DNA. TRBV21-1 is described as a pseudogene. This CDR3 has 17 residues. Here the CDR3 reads CASSKGDSTRGKTEAFF. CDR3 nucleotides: TGTGCCAGCAGCAAAGGTGATAGTACCAGGGGGAAGACTGAAGCTTTCTTT.

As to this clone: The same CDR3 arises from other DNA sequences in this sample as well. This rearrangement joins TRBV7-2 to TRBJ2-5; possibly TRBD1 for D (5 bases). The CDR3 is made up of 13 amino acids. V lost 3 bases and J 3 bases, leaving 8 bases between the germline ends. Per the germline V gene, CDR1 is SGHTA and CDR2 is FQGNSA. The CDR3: CASSFDREETQYF. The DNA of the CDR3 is TGTGCCAGCAGCTTTGACAGAGAAGAGACCCAGTACTTC.